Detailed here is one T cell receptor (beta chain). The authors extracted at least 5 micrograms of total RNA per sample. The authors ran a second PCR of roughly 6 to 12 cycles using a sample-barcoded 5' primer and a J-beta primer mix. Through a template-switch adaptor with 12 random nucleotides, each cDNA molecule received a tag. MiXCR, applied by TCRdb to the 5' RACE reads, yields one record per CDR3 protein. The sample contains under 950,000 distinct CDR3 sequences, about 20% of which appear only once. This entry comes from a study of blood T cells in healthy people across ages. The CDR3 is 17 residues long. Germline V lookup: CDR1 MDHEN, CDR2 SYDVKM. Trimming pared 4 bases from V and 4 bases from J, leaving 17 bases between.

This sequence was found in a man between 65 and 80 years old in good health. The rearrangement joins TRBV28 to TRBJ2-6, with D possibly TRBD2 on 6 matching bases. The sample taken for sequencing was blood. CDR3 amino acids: CASSWGTTAGGANVLTF. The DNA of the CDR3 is TGTGCCAGCAGTTGGGGGACGACAGCGGGCGGGGCCAACGTCCTGACTTTC.